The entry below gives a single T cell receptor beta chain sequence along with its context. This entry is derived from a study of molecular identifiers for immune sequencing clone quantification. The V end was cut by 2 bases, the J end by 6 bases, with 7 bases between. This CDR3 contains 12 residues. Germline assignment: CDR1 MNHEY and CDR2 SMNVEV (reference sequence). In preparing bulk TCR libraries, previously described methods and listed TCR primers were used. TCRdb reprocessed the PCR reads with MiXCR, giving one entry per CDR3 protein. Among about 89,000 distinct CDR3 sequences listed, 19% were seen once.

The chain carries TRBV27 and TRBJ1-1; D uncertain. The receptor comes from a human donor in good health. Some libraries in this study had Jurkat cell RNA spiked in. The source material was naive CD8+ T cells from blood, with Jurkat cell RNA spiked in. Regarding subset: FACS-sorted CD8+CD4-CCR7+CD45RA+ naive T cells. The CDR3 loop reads CASSLGGSEAFF. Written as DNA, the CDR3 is TGTGCCAGCAGTTTAGGAGGGTCTGAAGCTTTCTTT.